The 15 T cell receptor beta chains presented below share a single source sample, sequenced in a study of shared T cell receptors in the human thymus. The method was immunoSEQ multiplex PCR; TCRdb's version includes in-frame clones alone and lacks a portion of them. The sample lists hundreds of thousands of clones, more than 75% occurring once. Separately, the same data were catalogued under a study of human thymus T cells.

Sequenced input: thymocytes. The receptors originated from a boy under two years old with a congenital heart defect.

This chain joins TRBV11-2 and TRBJ1-2; no reliable D call. V was pared by 0 bases and J by 3 bases, with 11 bases between. Germline V gives CDR1 SGHAT, CDR2 FQNNGV. The CDR3 contains 15 residues. The CDR3 coding sequence is TGTGCCAGCAGCTTAGAGGCACCATCTCACTATGGCTACACCTTC. This translates into CASSLEAPSHYGYTF.

Regarding this clone: Sequence at one end of the junction differs from germline and may be a read error. The DNA for the CDR3 is TGTGCTAGCAGCCCCCGGGGATTGGGAGGCCAAGAGACCCAGTACTTC. Translated, it gives CASSPRGLGGQETQYF. The V gene is TRBV7-7, the J gene TRBJ2-5; D perhaps matches TRBD2 (6 bases). The CDR3 is 16 amino acids. Germline loops: CDR1 SSHAT, CDR2 FNYEAQ (reference sequence).

The chain carries TRBV19 and TRBJ1-5; no clear D. The CDR3 sequence is 18 residues long. CDR1 is LNHDA and CDR2 is SQIVND in the germline V gene (reference sequence). V lost 7 bases and J lost 1, with 23 bases in between. CDR3 coding DNA: TGTGCCAGTACCCCGTGGAGGAAGCCGACATTCAGCAATCAGCCCCAGCATTTT. Encoded protein: CASTPWRKPTFSNQPQHF. Full variable domain (remainder filled in from reference TRBV19 and TRBJ1-5): DGGITQSPKYLFRKEGQNVTLSCEQNLNHDAMYWYRQDPGQGLRLIYYSQIVNDFQKGDIAEGYSVSREKKESFPLTVTSAQKNPTAFYLCASTPWRKPTFSNQPQHFGDGTRLSIL.

This clone was seen only once. This CDR3 is CASSLPSVGHPYEQYF. DNA of the CDR3: TGTGCCAGCAGCCTCCCTTCGGTGGGGCACCCCTACGAGCAGTACTTC. The V and J genes are TRBV2 and TRBJ2-7, with D possibly TRBD1 on 5 matching bases. Germline CDR1 reads SNHLY; CDR2 reads FYNNEI. V lost 6 bases and J lost 2, with 20 bases in between. The CDR3 extends over 16 amino acids.

The chain uses TRBV25-1 and TRBJ2-3; the match to TRBD2 covers 7 bases. The CDR3 length is 15 residues. Losses at the gene ends were 6 bases for V and 2 bases for J; bases not matched to a gene: 8. The germline V gene has CDR1 MGHDK and CDR2 SYGVNS. The CDR3, as DNA: TGTGCCAGCAGGGGGAGGGACTCCCCCACAGATACGCAGTATTTT. Translated, it gives CASRGRDSPTDTQYF.

This chain uses TRBV7-9 with TRBJ1-2, with D perhaps matching TRBD1 (6 bases). Between the trimmed V and J ends, which lost 1 base and 4 bases, there was a span of 19 bases. The CDR3 totals 17 residues. Germline V gene lookup returns CDR1 SEHNR and CDR2 FQNEAQ (reference sequence). CDR3 loop: CASSLDPTGPYRYGYTF. DNA of the CDR3: TGTGCCAGCAGCTTAGATCCTACAGGGCCCTACCGCTATGGCTACACCTTC.

The CDR3 is CASSRGLAPNTGELFF. The CDR3 nucleotides read TGCGCCAGCAGCCGTGGACTAGCGCCGAACACCGGGGAGCTGTTTTTT. V and J are TRBV4-3 and TRBJ2-2; 9 positions match TRBD2. Looked up from germline, CDR1 is LGHNA and CDR2 is YSLEER. V was pared by 4 bases and J by 0 bases, with 3 bases of the junction left unmatched. CDR3 length: 16 amino acids.

This chain uses TRBV27 with TRBJ2-7, with 10 bases fitting TRBD2. V lost 6 bases, J lost 0 bases, and 8 bases stayed unmatched. Germline V gene data show CDR1 as MNHEY and CDR2 as SMNVEV (reference sequence). This CDR3 spans 16 amino acids. CDR3 coding DNA: TGTGCCAGCAGCTGGACCTCTAGCGGGAGCTCCTACGAGCAGTACTTC. Its translation is CASSWTSSGSSYEQYF.

The sample holds one count of this clone. V usage is TRBV19 and J usage is TRBJ2-2; the match to TRBD1 covers 11 bases. The CDR3 consists of 15 residues. Germline V gene sequence: CDR1 LNHDA, CDR2 SQIVND (reference sequence). V trimming: 5 bases; J trimming: 8 bases; junction bases outside the gene matches: 7. The CDR3 sequence is CASSAPGQGGGELFF. CDR3 nucleotide sequence: TGTGCCAGTAGTGCCCCGGGACAGGGGGGAGGGGAGCTGTTTTTT.

The rearrangement joins TRBV7-9 to TRBJ2-2; 11 nucleotides match TRBD2. This CDR3 has 15 residues. Germline V gene sequence: CDR1 SEHNR, CDR2 FQNEAQ (reference sequence). With V trimmed by 5 bases and J by 6 bases, 5 bases remained unmatched. The CDR3 DNA sequence: TGTGCCAGCAGCAGTAGCGGGAGGGCCGCCGGGGAGCTGTTTTTT. This translates into CASSSSGRAAGELFF.

V usage is TRBV5-1 and J usage is TRBJ1-2; 7 bases map to TRBD1. CDR3 size: 14 residues. CDR1 is SGHRS and CDR2 is YFSETQ in the germline V gene. J was trimmed by 2 bases and V by 4 bases; bases with no gene match: 5. CDR3 region: CASSRDRENYGYTF. The CDR3 DNA sequence: TGCGCCAGCAGCAGAGACAGGGAGAACTATGGCTACACCTTC.

The chain uses TRBV7-2 and TRBJ2-3, with 7 bases aligning to TRBD1. Trimming removed 5 bases from V and 2 bases from J; junction bases left unmatched: 10. Looked up from germline, CDR1 is SGHTA and CDR2 is FQGNSA. The CDR3 covers 16 residues. In DNA form, the CDR3 reads TGTGCCAGCAGCGTCCTGGACAGGACAACCACAGATACGCAGTATTTT. Translated, it gives CASSVLDRTTTDTQYF.

V and J are TRBV5-5 and TRBJ1-2; no definite D call. This CDR3 has 14 residues. CDR1 is SGHKS, CDR2 YYEKEE, per germline (reference sequence). Trimming pared 0 bases from V and 4 bases from J, leaving 10 bases between. CDR3 DNA: TGTGCCAGCAGCTTGGACCGGGTCGCCTATGGCTACACCTTC. This translates into CASSLDRVAYGYTF.

The J gene is TRBJ1-3, the V gene TRBV28; TRBD1 is a possible D gene (5 bases). Germline CDR1 reads MDHEN; CDR2 reads SYDVKM. CDR3 length: 15 residues. Trimming cost V 7 bases and J 3 bases, with 16 bases left between them. The DNA for the CDR3 is TGTGCCAGCAACTCCCGGGGGGGGAGTGGAAACACCATATATTTT. This encodes CASNSRGGSGNTIYF.

The rearrangement uses TRBV6-5 and TRBJ2-3; TRBD2 agrees at 7 bases. The CDR3 spans 14 residues. V was pared by 4 bases and J by 5 bases, with 6 bases of the junction left unmatched. Germline CDR1 and CDR2: MNHEY and SVGAGI. CDR3 protein: CASSSPRGRDTQYF. The CDR3 DNA reads TGTGCCAGCAGTTCCCCGCGCGGGAGAGATACGCAGTATTTT.